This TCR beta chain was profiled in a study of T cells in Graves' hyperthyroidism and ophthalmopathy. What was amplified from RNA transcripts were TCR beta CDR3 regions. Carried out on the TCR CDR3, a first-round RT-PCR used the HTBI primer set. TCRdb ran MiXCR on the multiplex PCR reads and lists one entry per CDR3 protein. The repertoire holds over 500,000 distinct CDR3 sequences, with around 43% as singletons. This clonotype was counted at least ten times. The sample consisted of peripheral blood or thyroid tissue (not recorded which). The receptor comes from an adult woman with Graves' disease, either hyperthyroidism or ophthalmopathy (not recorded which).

In DNA form, the CDR3 reads TGTGCCAGCAAAGAAACTAGCGGGAGGTCCTACGAGCAGTACTTC. It encodes CASKETSGRSYEQYF. The chain is built from TRBV6-1 and TRBJ2-7; the match to TRBD2 covers 12 bases. Losses at the gene ends were 7 bases for V and 1 base for J; bases not matched to a gene: 5. There are 15 residues in the CDR3. Per the germline V gene, CDR1 is MNHNS and CDR2 is SASEGT.